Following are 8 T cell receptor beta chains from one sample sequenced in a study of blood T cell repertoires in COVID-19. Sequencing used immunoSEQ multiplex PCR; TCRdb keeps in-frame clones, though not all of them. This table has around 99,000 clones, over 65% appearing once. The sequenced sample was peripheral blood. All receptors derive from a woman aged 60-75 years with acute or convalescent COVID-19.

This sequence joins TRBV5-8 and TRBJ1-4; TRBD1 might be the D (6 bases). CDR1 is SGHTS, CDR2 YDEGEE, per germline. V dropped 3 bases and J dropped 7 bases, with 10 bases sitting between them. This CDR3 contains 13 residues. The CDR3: CASSSGQPEKLFF. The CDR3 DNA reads TGTGCCAGCAGCTCCGGACAGCCTGAAAAACTGTTTTTT.

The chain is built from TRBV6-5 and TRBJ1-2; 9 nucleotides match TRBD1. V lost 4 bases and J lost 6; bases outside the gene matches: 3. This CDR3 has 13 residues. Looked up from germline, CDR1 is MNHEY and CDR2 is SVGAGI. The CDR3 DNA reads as TGTGCCAGCAGTTGGGACAGGGTAGATGGCTACACCTTC. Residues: CASSWDRVDGYTF.

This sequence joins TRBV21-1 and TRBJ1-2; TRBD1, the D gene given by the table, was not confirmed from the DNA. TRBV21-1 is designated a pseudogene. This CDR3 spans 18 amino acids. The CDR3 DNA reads TGTGCCAGCAGCAAAAAAGGGACAGGTCCGACCAGTGCGGTTGGCTACACCTTC. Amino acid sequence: CASSKKGTGPTSAVGYTF.

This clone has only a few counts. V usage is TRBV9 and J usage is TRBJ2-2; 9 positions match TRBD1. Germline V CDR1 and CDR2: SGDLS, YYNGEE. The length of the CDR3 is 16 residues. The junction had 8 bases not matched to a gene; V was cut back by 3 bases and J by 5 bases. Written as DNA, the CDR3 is TGTGCCAGCAGCGCGCTACAGGGGGCGCGGACCGGGGAGCTGTTTTTT. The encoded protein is CASSALQGARTGELFF.

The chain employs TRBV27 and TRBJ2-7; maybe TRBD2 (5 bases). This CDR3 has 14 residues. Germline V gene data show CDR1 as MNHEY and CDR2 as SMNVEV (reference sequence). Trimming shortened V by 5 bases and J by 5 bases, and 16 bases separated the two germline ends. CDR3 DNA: TGTGCCAGCAGTACAACGGGGTACCCGGACGAGCAGTACTTC. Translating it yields CASSTTGYPDEQYF.

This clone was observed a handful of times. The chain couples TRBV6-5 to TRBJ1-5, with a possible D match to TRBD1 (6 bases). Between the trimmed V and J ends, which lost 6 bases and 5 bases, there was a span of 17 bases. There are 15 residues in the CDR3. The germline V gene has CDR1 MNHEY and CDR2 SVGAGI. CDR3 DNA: TGTGCCAGCAGATTGCGGGGGGCGTCTCATCAGCCCCAGCATTTT. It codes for CASRLRGASHQPQHF.

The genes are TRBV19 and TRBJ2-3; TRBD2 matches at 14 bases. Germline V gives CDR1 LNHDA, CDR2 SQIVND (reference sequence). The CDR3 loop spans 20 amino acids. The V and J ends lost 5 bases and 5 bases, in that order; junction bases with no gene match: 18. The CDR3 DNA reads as TGTGCCAGTAGTCCGCGATCCGGGACTAGCGGGAGAGGGTACAGAGATACGCAGTATTTT. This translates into CASSPRSGTSGRGYRDTQYF.

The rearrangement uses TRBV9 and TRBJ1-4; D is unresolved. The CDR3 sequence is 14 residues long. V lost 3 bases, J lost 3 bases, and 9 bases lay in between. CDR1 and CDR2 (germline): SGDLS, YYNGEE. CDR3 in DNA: TGTGCCAGCAGCGCCGGGATGTCTAATGAAAAACTGTTTTTT. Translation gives CASSAGMSNEKLFF.